What follows are 29 T cell receptor beta chains derived from one specimen sequenced in a study of blood T cell repertoires in COVID-19. The method was immunoSEQ multiplex PCR; TCRdb's version includes in-frame clones alone and lacks a portion of them. The sample yields 200,000 to 300,000 clones, roughly 86% seen once. Sequencing was carried out using peripheral blood. These TCRs come from a man in his forties who had recovered from COVID-19.

The V gene is TRBV7-9, the J gene TRBJ2-5; 10 bases are shared with TRBD2. CDR3 length: 17 residues. The V and J ends lost 1 base and 4 bases, in that order; junction bases with no gene match: 9. Germline CDR1 is SEHNR and CDR2 is FQNEAQ (reference sequence). This CDR3 is CASSLGEIAGGPETQYF. The CDR3 DNA is TGTGCCAGCAGCTTAGGCGAGATAGCGGGGGGTCCAGAGACCCAGTACTTC. The full variable domain, rest sourced from reference TRBV7-9 and TRBJ2-5, is DTGVSQNPRHKITKRGQNVTFRCDPISEHNRLYWYRQTLGQGPEFLTYFQNEAQLEKSRLLSDRFSAERPKGSFSTLEIQRTEQGDSAMYLCASSLGEIAGGPETQYFGPGTRLLVL.

V gene TRBV11-1 combines with J gene TRBJ2-3; no clear D. CDR1 and CDR2 from the germline V gene are SGHAT and FQDESV (reference sequence). The CDR3 contains 15 residues. V was trimmed by 1 base and J by 2 bases, leaving 10 bases between them. The CDR3 nucleotides read TGTGCCAGCAGCTTAGTATCAACTTTCACAGATACGCAGTATTTT. This encodes CASSLVSTFTDTQYF.

V and J are TRBV5-1 and TRBJ2-3; the D gene is possibly TRBD2 (7 bases). This CDR3 has 15 residues. V shed 8 bases and J shed 3 bases, with 19 bases lying between them. CDR1 and CDR2 (germline): SGHRS, YFSETQ. CDR3 protein: CASLEGGPKTDTQYF. Here the CDR3 DNA reads TGCGCCAGTCTCGAGGGGGGGCCTAAGACAGATACGCAGTATTTT.

V and J are TRBV9 and TRBJ2-7; tentative D call: TRBD1 (5 bases). This CDR3 spans 15 amino acids. V lost 0 bases to trimming and J lost 2 bases, with 12 bases between them. CDR1 is SGDLS and CDR2 is YYNGEE in the germline V gene. This CDR3 is CASSVADSLTYEQYF. In DNA form, the CDR3 reads TGTGCCAGCAGCGTAGCTGACAGCCTAACCTACGAGCAGTACTTC.

The CDR3 nucleotides are TGTGCCAGCAGCTACAGGGGGAACCAAGAGACCCAGTACTTC. Amino acids: CASSYRGNQETQYF. The chain recombines TRBV11-1 with TRBJ2-5; TRBD1 aligns across 8 bases. The CDR3 is 14 residues long. Germline V gene data show CDR1 as SGHAT and CDR2 as FQDESV (reference sequence). J gave up 0 bases and V 4 bases, and 1 base lay outside the gene matches.

This clone has a single count. The rearrangement uses TRBV2 and TRBJ2-3; perhaps TRBD1 as D (5 bases). Deletions cut 3 bases from V and 3 bases from J, with 7 bases between. The germline V gene encodes CDR1 SNHLY and CDR2 FYNNEI. The CDR3 length is 13 residues. The CDR3 DNA is TGTGCCAGCAGTGATGGACAAACAGATACGCAGTATTTT. This translates into CASSDGQTDTQYF.

The rearrangement joins TRBV14 to TRBJ2-5; D gene ambiguous. CDR1 SGHDN and CDR2 FVKESK come from the germline V gene. The CDR3 sequence is 13 residues long. The V end lost 0 bases, the J end lost 4 bases, and 6 bases lay between the germline ends. CDR3 protein: CASSQDLGETQYF. CDR3 sequence (DNA): TGTGCCAGCAGCCAAGATCTCGGAGAGACCCAGTACTTC.

The chain couples TRBV7-8 to TRBJ1-2; possibly TRBD1 for D (5 bases). This CDR3 has 16 amino acids. Germline V gives CDR1 SGHVS, CDR2 FQNEAQ. Trimming removed 1 base at V and 4 bases at J, with 16 bases between. In DNA form, the CDR3 reads TGTGCCAGCAGCTTAGGCAATCCGGGACTGGGCTATGGCTACACCTTC. Encoded protein: CASSLGNPGLGYGYTF.

The V gene is TRBV13, the J gene TRBJ2-2, with D unclear. The V gene's germline CDR1 is PRHDT and CDR2 FYEKMQ (reference sequence). The V and J ends lost 7 bases and 1 base respectively, with 7 bases between them. This CDR3 has 13 amino acids. The CDR3, as DNA: TGTGCCAGCAATGGCGGGAACACCGGGGAGCTGTTTTTT. It specifies CASNGGNTGELFF.

V usage is TRBV4-3 and J usage is TRBJ1-4; D gene uncertain. Between the trimmed V and J ends, which lost 0 bases and 7 bases, there was a span of 15 bases. CDR1 is LGHNA and CDR2 is YSLEER in the germline V gene. The CDR3 covers 16 residues. In DNA form, the CDR3 reads TGCGCCAGCAGCCAAGATAACAGAGATTTCAGTGAAAAACTGTTTTTT. Its translation: CASSQDNRDFSEKLFF.

The chain links TRBV6-5 to TRBJ2-5; D might be TRBD1 (5 bases). V lost 6 bases to trimming and J lost 5 bases, with 16 bases between them. This CDR3 is 14 amino acids long. The germline gives CDR1 MNHEY, CDR2 SVGAGI. The CDR3 spells CASSFRTRVETQYF. CDR3 sequence (DNA): TGTGCCAGCAGCTTCCGGACCAGGGTGGAGACCCAGTACTTC.

This clone was counted once. The chain links TRBV2 to TRBJ1-1; TRBD1 aligns across 7 bases. The CDR3 runs 15 residues. V lost 6 bases to trimming and J lost 5 bases; unmatched junction nucleotides: 12. Germline values: CDR1 SNHLY, CDR2 FYNNEI. In nucleotides, the CDR3 is TGTGCCAGCAGGGACGACAGGGCAAAGGGAACTGAAGCTTTCTTT. This gives the protein CASRDDRAKGTEAFF.

V usage is TRBV9 and J usage is TRBJ2-1; weak D call: TRBD2 (6 bases). The CDR3 sequence is 15 residues long. V shed 5 bases and J shed 6 bases, with 18 bases lying between them. The V gene's germline CDR1 is SGDLS and CDR2 YYNGEE. The CDR3 region has the DNA TGTGCCAGCAGGGGGTTGGAGGGAACCCGCAATGAGCAGTTCTTC. Protein sequence: CASRGLEGTRNEQFF.

The chain carries TRBV18 and TRBJ2-1; 11 nucleotides align to TRBD2. CDR3 size: 15 residues. The V segment lost 2 bases and the J segment 12 bases; nucleotides outside the gene matches: 9. The germline V gene encodes CDR1 KGHSH and CDR2 LQKENI. This CDR3 reads CASSPTSGGGIVQFF. The CDR3 DNA is TGTGCCAGCTCACCAACTAGCGGGGGTGGAATAGTGCAGTTCTTC.

The rearrangement links TRBV15 to TRBJ1-4; D may be TRBD1 (6 bases). The CDR3 is 15 amino acids. CDR1 and CDR2 (germline): LNHNV, YYDKDF (reference sequence). V lost 2 bases to trimming and J lost 7 bases, with 14 bases between them. CDR3 coding DNA: TGTGCCACCAGCAGATCACAGGGTGGGGGTGAAAAACTGTTTTTT. Its translation: CATSRSQGGGEKLFF.

The chain carries TRBV5-5 and TRBJ2-7; D is possibly TRBD2 (6 bases). V was pared by 6 bases and J by 5 bases, with 18 bases between. This CDR3 region has 14 residues. In germline, CDR1 is SGHKS, CDR2 YYEKEE (reference sequence). The CDR3 DNA is TGTGCCAGCAACCCGACGGGGGAGTGGGACGAGCAGTACTTC. This translates into CASNPTGEWDEQYF. The full variable domain, with the rest looked up from reference TRBV5-5 and TRBJ2-7, is DAGVTQSPTHLIKTRGQQVTLRCSPISGHKSVSWYQQVLGQGPQFIFQYYEKEERGRGNFPDRFSARQFPNYSSELNVNALLLGDSALYLCASNPTGEWDEQYFGPGTRLTVT.

The rearrangement joins TRBV27 to TRBJ1-3, with a tentative D call TRBD1 (6 bases). The germline V gene encodes CDR1 MNHEY and CDR2 SMNVEV (reference sequence). The CDR3 length is 16 residues. The V and J ends lost 6 bases and 0 bases respectively, with 15 bases between them. The CDR3 coding sequence is TGTGCCAGCAGACCGAAGGGACATAACTCTGGAAACACCATATATTTT. Translating gives CASRPKGHNSGNTIYF.

This chain connects TRBV2 to TRBJ1-2, with 9 bases identical to TRBD1. With V trimmed by 6 bases and J by 6 bases, 11 bases remained unmatched. Germline lookup yields CDR1 SNHLY and CDR2 FYNNEI. This CDR3 spans 15 amino acids. CDR3 loop: CASSDPGDRAHGYTF. As DNA, the CDR3 is TGTGCCAGCAGCGACCCGGGGGACAGGGCCCATGGCTACACCTTC. Full variable domain (missing parts from reference TRBV2 and TRBJ1-2): EPEVTQTPSHQVTQMGQEVILRCVPISNHLYFYWYRQILGQKVEFLVSFYNNEISEKSEIFDDQFSVERPDGSNFTLKIRSTKLEDSAMYFCASSDPGDRAHGYTFGSGTRLTVV.

The chain is built from TRBV5-1 and TRBJ2-5; 10 bases agree with TRBD2. Germline V lookup: CDR1 SGHRS, CDR2 YFSETQ. With 4 bases clipped from V and 5 bases from J, the junction kept 11 bases outside the gene matches. The CDR3 contains 16 residues. The chain's CDR3 is CASSEASGGPWETQYF. For the CDR3, the DNA is TGCGCCAGCAGCGAAGCTAGCGGGGGCCCCTGGGAGACCCAGTACTTC.

The V call is TRBV25-1, the J call TRBJ1-4; 8 nucleotides agree with TRBD1. This CDR3 spans 14 amino acids. J gave up 5 bases and V 7 bases, and 6 bases lay outside the gene matches. Looked up from germline, CDR1 is MGHDK and CDR2 is SYGVNS. The CDR3 reads CASTGDRPNEKLFF. In DNA form, the CDR3 reads TGTGCCAGCACCGGGGACAGGCCCAATGAAAAACTGTTTTTT. Supplemented by reference TRBV25-1 and TRBJ1-4, the full variable domain reads EADIYQTPRYLVIGTGKKITLECSQTMGHDKMYWYQQDPGMELHLIHYSYGVNSTEKGDLSSESTVSRIRTEHFPLTLESARPSHTSQYLCASTGDRPNEKLFFGSGTQLSVL.

CDR3 in DNA: TGTGCCAGCGGCCTAGCGGGGAAAGAGACCCAGTACTTC. Translating it yields CASGLAGKETQYF. The chain uses TRBV5-4 and TRBJ2-5, with TRBD2 matching over 9 bases. CDR3 length equals 13 residues. The germline V gene encodes CDR1 SGHNT and CDR2 YYREEE (reference sequence). Losses at the gene ends were 7 bases for V and 3 bases for J; bases not matched to a gene: 4.

The rearrangement links TRBV3-1 (or the pseudogene TRBV3-2) to TRBJ2-7, with D maybe TRBD2 (6 bases). The CDR3 sequence is 14 residues long. Germline V lookup: CDR1 LGHDT, CDR2 YNNKEL (reference sequence). Trimming removed 3 bases from V and 4 bases from J, with 13 bases in between. The CDR3 nucleotides read TGTGCCAGCAGCCATCGAATACTAGCTTACGAGCAGTACTTC. Amino acid sequence: CASSHRILAYEQYF.

The CDR3 DNA reads TGTGCCAGCAGTGAACATCTAACAGGGGGCCTGAGCTACACCTTC. Translated, it gives CASSEHLTGGLSYTF. The chain combines TRBV6-1 with TRBJ1-2; 9 nucleotides agree with TRBD1. The ends lost 2 bases at V and 9 bases at J; junction bases unmatched: 10. CDR3 length: 15 amino acids. Per germline, CDR1 MNHNS and CDR2 SASEGT.

As regards this clone: One end of the junction varies from germline; a read error may be responsible. CDR3 nucleotides: TGTGCCAGCAGCCAAGGAGGACTAGCGGGTGGCGTCTTC. It yields the protein CASSQGGLAGGVF. This sequence joins TRBV3-1 (or the pseudogene TRBV3-2) and TRBJ2-1; 11 nucleotides agree with TRBD2. The length of the CDR3 is 13 residues. Germline loops: CDR1 LGHDT, CDR2 YNNKEL (reference sequence).

The V call is TRBV5-1, the J call TRBJ1-2; 7 bases are shared with TRBD1. The CDR3 runs to 15 residues. CDR1 is SGHRS and CDR2 is YFSETQ in the germline V gene. V shed 0 bases and J 4 bases; nucleotides not matched to a gene: 6. DNA for the CDR3: TGCGCCAGCAGCTTGGGACAGGGAGTATCCTATGGCTACACCTTC. Translated: CASSLGQGVSYGYTF.

This clone was seen just once. J is TRBJ2-3 and V is TRBV7-2, with TRBD2 matching 8 bases. This CDR3 comprises 15 residues. The germline V gene has CDR1 SGHTA and CDR2 FQGNSA. The V gene end was trimmed by 3 bases and the J gene end by 1 base; junction bases not matched to a gene: 3. The CDR3 DNA reads TGTGCCAGCAGCTTTCAGCGGGGGCGCACAGATACGCAGTATTTT. Its translation: CASSFQRGRTDTQYF.

The rearrangement uses TRBV18 and TRBJ1-1; a weak D match, TRBD1 (5 bases). The germline V gene has CDR1 KGHSH and CDR2 LQKENI. V shed 0 bases and J shed 4 bases, with 9 bases lying between them. CDR3 size: 14 residues. CDR3: CASSPPARGTEAFF. DNA for the CDR3: TGTGCCAGCTCACCACCGGCTAGGGGCACTGAAGCTTTCTTT.

The chain carries TRBV19 and TRBJ2-7; 7 bases agree with TRBD2. This CDR3 comprises 15 residues. Trimming took 1 base from V and 0 from J; bases not matched to a gene: 3. CDR1 is LNHDA, CDR2 SQIVND, per germline (reference sequence). The CDR3 region has the DNA TGTGCCAGTAGTATAGCCAGCGGGGACTCCTACGAGCAGTACTTC. Amino acids: CASSIASGDSYEQYF.

The chain employs TRBV13 and TRBJ2-1; TRBD2 matches at 7 bases. Germline values: CDR1 PRHDT, CDR2 FYEKMQ (reference sequence). With V trimmed by 2 bases and J by 8 bases, 9 bases remained unmatched. CDR3 length: 15 amino acids. Written as DNA, the CDR3 is TGTGCCAGCAGCTTAAGGCGGGAGCCCCTCGATGAGCAGTTCTTC. Protein product: CASSLRREPLDEQFF. Full variable domain (remainder filled in from reference TRBV13 and TRBJ2-1): AAGVIQSPRHLIKEKRETATLKCYPIPRHDTVYWYQQGPGQDPQFLISFYEKMQSDKGSIPDRFSAQQFSDYHSELNMSSLELGDSALYFCASSLRREPLDEQFFGPGTRLTVL.